This TCR beta chain was captured in a study of cytomegalovirus exposure and HLA in healthy donors. Data came from immunoSEQ multiplex PCR; TCRdb stores just in-frame clones and leaves some out. The table records some 310,000 clones, 70% to 90% of them present only once. The CDR3 is made up of 17 amino acids. The V gene lost 5 bases and the J gene lost 1 base, with 18 bases spanning the gap. The V gene's germline CDR1 is SEHNR and CDR2 FQNEAQ (reference sequence). The source is a man aged 25-45 years in good health and CMV-seronegative. Sequencing used PBMCs. The chain uses TRBV7-9 and TRBJ2-1, with a weak D call TRBD2 (6 bases). CDR3 loop: CASSPGSFGTSYNEQFF. Written as DNA, the CDR3 is TGTGCCAGCAGCCCAGGATCGTTCGGGACTTCCTACAATGAGCAGTTCTTC. The whole variable domain, filled in from reference TRBV7-9 and TRBJ2-1, reads DTGVSQNPRHKITKRGQNVTFRCDPISEHNRLYWYRQTLGQGPEFLTYFQNEAQLEKSRLLSDRFSAERPKGSFSTLEIQRTEQGDSAMYLCASSPGSFGTSYNEQFFGPGTRLTVL.